This T cell receptor (beta chain) was identified in a study of blood T cells in healthy people across ages. Study as a whole: Per every two T cells, about one barcoded beta molecule was captured by template switching.

This clonotype was seen once. Germline CDR1 and CDR2: SGHTA and FQGNSA. V lost 5 bases to trimming and J lost 7 bases, with 20 bases between them. The CDR3 has 15 residues. The authors ran a second PCR of 7 to 11 cycles using a sample-barcoded 5' primer and a J-beta primer mix. Per sample, CDR3-containing paired-end reads numbered at least 2.5 million. TCRdb redid the calling of the 5' RACE reads with MiXCR, one entry per CDR3 protein. The sample lists nearly 800,000 distinct CDR3 sequences; more than 50% were seen once. This TCR was recovered from a man aged 35-49 years in good health. This chain connects TRBV7-2 to TRBJ1-2; a weak D match, TRBD1 (5 bases). The specimen was blood. The CDR3 DNA reads as TGTGCCAGCAGCGTCGATGGGGCCAGGGAGGGTGGCTACACCTTC. Translated, it gives CASSVDGAREGGYTF.